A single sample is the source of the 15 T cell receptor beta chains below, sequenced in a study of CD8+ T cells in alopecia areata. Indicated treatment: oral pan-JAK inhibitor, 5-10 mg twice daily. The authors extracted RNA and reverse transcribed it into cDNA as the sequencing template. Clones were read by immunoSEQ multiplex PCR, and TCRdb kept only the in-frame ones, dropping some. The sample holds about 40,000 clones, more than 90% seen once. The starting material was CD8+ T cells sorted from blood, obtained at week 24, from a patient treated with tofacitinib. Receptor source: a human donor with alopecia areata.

CDR3 sequence reads: CASSYYQGANTGELFF. The CDR3 nucleotides are TGTGCCAGCAGTTACTATCAGGGGGCGAACACCGGGGAGCTGTTTTTT. The rearrangement joins TRBV6-6 to TRBJ2-2; 7 bases fit TRBD1. The CDR3 loop spans 16 amino acids. From germline, CDR1 is MNHNY and CDR2 SVGAGI (reference sequence). Trimming at V came to 1 base and at J to 0 bases, leaving 2 bases not matched to a gene.

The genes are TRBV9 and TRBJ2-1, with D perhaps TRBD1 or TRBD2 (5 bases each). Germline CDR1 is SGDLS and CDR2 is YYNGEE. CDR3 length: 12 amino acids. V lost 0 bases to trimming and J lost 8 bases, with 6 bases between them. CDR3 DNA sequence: TGTGCCAGCAGCGTAGGGGACGATGAGCAGTTCTTC. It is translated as CASSVGDDEQFF.

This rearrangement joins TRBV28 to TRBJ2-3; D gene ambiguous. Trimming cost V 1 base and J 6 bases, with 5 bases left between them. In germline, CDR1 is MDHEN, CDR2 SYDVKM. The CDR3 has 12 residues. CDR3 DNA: TGTGCCAGCAGTTTATTCGGGGATACGCAGTATTTT. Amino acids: CASSLFGDTQYF.

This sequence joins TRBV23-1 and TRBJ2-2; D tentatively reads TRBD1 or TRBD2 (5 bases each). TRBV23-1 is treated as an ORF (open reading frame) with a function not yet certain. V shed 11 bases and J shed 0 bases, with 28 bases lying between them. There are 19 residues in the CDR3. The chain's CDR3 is CAAANGKGQGFANTGELFF. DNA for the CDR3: TGCGCCGCAGCAAACGGGAAAGGACAAGGATTCGCGAACACCGGGGAGCTGTTTTTT.

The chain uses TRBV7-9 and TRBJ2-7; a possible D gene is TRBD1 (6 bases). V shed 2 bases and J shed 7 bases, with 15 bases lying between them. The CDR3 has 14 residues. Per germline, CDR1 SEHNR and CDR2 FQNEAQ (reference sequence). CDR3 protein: CASSLLPTGQEQYF. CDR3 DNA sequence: TGTGCCAGCAGCTTACTCCCGACAGGTCAAGAGCAGTACTTC.

CDR3 sequence (DNA): TGTGCCACCAGCAGAGGGGACAGGGAAGTCTACGAGCAGTACTTC. Protein sequence: CATSRGDREVYEQYF. This chain links TRBV15 with TRBJ2-5; 9 bases align to TRBD1. The J call is uncertain, as TRBJ2-7 better fits the DNA end. The CDR3 extends over 15 amino acids. CDR1 and CDR2 (germline): LNHNV, YYDKDF (reference sequence).

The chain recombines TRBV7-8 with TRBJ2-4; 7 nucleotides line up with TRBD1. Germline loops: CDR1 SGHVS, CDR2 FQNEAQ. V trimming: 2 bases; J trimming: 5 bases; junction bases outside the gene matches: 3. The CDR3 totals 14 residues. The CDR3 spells CASSLTGVENIQYF. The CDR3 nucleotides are TGTGCCAGCAGCTTAACAGGGGTAGAAAACATTCAGTACTTC.

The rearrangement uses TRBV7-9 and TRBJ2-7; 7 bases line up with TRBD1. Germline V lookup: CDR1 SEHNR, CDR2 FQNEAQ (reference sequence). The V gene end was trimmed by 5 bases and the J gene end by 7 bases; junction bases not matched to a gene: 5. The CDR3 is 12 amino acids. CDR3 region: CASSKTGREQYF. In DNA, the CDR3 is TGTGCCAGCAGCAAGACAGGGCGGGAGCAGTACTTC. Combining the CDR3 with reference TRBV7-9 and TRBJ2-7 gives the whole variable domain DTGVSQNPRHKITKRGQNVTFRCDPISEHNRLYWYRQTLGQGPEFLTYFQNEAQLEKSRLLSDRFSAERPKGSFSTLEIQRTEQGDSAMYLCASSKTGREQYFGPGTRLTVT.

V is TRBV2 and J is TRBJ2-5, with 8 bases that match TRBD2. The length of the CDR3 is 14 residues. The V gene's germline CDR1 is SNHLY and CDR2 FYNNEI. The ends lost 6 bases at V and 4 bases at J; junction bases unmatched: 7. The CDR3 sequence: CASSGSGGPETQYF. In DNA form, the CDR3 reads TGTGCCAGCAGCGGCTCGGGGGGGCCAGAGACCCAGTACTTC.

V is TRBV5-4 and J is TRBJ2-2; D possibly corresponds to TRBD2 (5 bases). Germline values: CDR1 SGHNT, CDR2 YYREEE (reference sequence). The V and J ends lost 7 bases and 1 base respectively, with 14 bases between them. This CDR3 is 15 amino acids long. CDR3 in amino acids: CASAPRAENTGELFF. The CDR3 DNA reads TGTGCCAGCGCCCCGCGGGCAGAGAACACCGGGGAGCTGTTTTTT. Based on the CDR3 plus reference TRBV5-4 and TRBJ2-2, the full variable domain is ETGVTQSPTHLIKTRGQQVTLRCSSQSGHNTVSWYQQALGQGPQFIFQYYREEENGRGNFPPRFSGLQFPNYSSELNVNALELDDSALYLCASAPRAENTGELFFGEGSRLTVL.

The CDR3 region is CASMSGNQETQYF. CDR3 coding DNA: TGTGCCAGCATGAGCGGAAATCAAGAGACCCAGTACTTC. The gene calls are TRBV6-5 and TRBJ2-5, with TRBD2 as a possible D gene (5 bases). Germline V CDR1 and CDR2: MNHEY, SVGAGI. The V end was cut by 7 bases, the J end by 2 bases, with 11 bases between. This CDR3 is built from 13 residues.

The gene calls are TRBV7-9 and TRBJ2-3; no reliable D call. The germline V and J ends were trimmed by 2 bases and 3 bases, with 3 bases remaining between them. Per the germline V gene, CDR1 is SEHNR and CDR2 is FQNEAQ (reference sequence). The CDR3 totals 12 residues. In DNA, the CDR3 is TGTGCCAGCAGCTTATGGACAGATACGCAGTATTTT. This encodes CASSLWTDTQYF.

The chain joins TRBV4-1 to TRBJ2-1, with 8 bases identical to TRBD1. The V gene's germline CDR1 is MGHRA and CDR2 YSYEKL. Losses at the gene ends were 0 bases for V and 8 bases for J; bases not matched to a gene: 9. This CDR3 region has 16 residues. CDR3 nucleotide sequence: TGCGCCAGCAGCCAAGACGGCAGGGGGCTTTCGGATGAGCAGTTCTTC. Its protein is CASSQDGRGLSDEQFF.

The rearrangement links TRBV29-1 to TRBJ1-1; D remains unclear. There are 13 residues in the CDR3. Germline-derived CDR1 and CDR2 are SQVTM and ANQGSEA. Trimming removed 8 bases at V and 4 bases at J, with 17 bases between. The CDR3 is CSIYTVYGTEAFF. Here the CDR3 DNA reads TGCAGCATTTATACCGTGTATGGCACTGAAGCTTTCTTT.

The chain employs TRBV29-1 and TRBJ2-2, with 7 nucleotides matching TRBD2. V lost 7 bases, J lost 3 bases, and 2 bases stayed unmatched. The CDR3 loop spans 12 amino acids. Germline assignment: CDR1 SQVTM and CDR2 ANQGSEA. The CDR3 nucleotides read TGCAGCGGGGAGGGTGACACCGGGGAGCTGTTTTTT. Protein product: CSGEGDTGELFF.